These T cell receptor beta chains were read from a single sample in a study of cytomegalovirus exposure and HLA in healthy donors. Assay: immunoSEQ multiplex PCR; the TCRdb copy retains only in-frame clones and omits some. The sample lists tens of thousands of clones; 93% were seen once. Sequences were obtained from PBMCs. The receptor set was obtained from a woman under 30 in good health and CMV-seronegative. Each CDR3 is given without its conserved first and last residue.

j_call v_call cdr3_aa
TRBJ1-3 TRBV30 AWSVGATGNTIY
TRBJ2-2 TRBV15 ATSRDQGQFTGELF
TRBJ2-7 TRBV9 ASSPSGLTGGYEQY
TRBJ2-3 TRBV5-6 ASSFTMDRALTDTQY
TRBJ1-2 TRBV5-1 ASSKGPPGDGYT
TRBJ2-1 TRBV7-9 ASSLVGGYNEQF
TRBJ2-7 TRBV4-1 ASSQDNRAGGPNTYEQY
TRBJ2-3 TRBV5-1 ASSVQDTQY
TRBJ1-2 TRBV6-1 ASSEDRGGIRSYT
TRBJ2-4 TRBV7-8 ASSGTGFWGNIQY
TRBJ2-2 TRBV13 ASSFDGHNPGELF
TRBJ2-7 TRBV29-1 SVEHTGTYEQY
TRBJ1-5 TRBV5-5 ASSPVGGDLRQPQH
TRBJ1-2 TRBV29-1 SARPRGVVGYT
TRBJ1-2 TRBV19 ASSLYGTAFNYGYT
TRBJ2-3 TRBV7-9 ASSSSGGVADTQY
TRBJ2-6 TRBV2 ATSRGSGANVLT
TRBJ2-3 TRBV7-6 ASSLVLAGGPDTQY
TRBJ2-3 TRBV6-1 ASSEAPLNTDTQY
TRBJ1-1 TRBV7-3 ASSLTFNGGTEAF
TRBJ2-2 TRBV19 ASRTSGLNTGELF
TRBJ1-1 TRBV5-4 ASSGKTGYTEAF
TRBJ1-1 TRBV6-5 ASSRGTEAF
TRBJ1-6 TRBV6-5 ASSYSGQGGLH
TRBJ2-3 TRBV6-4 ASSASSGGASDTQY
TRBJ1-5 TRBV13 ASSYGLHNQPQH
TRBJ1-2 TRBV7-6 ASSSGQALST